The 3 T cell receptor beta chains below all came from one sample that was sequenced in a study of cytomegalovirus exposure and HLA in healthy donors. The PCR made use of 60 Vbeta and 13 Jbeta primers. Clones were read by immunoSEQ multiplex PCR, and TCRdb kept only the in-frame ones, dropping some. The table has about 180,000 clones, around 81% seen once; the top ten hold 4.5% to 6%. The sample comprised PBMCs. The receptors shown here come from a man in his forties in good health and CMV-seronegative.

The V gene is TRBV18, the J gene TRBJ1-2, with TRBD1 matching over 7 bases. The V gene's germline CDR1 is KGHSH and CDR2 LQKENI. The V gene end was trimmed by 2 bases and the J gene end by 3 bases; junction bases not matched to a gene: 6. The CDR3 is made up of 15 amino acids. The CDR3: CASSPMARGDYGYTF. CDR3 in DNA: TGTGCCAGCTCACCAATGGCCAGGGGGGACTATGGCTACACCTTC.

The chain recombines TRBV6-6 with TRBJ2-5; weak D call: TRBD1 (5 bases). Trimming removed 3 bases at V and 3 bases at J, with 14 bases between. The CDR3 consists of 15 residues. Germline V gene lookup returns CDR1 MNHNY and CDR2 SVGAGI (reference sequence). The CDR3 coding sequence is TGTGCCAGCAGTTATTTAGAGGACATCAAAGAGACCCAGTACTTC. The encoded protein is CASSYLEDIKETQYF.

The CDR3 DNA reads as TGCAGCGTTGAAGGAGGGGTAGGGGGGGAAGAGGGCTACACCTTC. Amino acid sequence: CSVEGGVGGEEGYTF. The rearrangement links TRBV29-1 to TRBJ1-2; perhaps TRBD1 as D (6 bases). Deletions cut 1 base from V and 8 bases from J, with 20 bases between. CDR1 SQVTM and CDR2 ANQGSEA come from the germline V gene. This CDR3 spans 15 amino acids. Based on the CDR3 plus reference TRBV29-1 and TRBJ1-2, the full variable domain is SAVISQKPSRDICQRGTSLTIQCQVDSQVTMMFWYRQQPGQSLTLIATANQGSEATYESGFVIDKFPISRPNLTFSTLTVSNMSPEDSSIYLCSVEGGVGGEEGYTFGSGTRLTVV.